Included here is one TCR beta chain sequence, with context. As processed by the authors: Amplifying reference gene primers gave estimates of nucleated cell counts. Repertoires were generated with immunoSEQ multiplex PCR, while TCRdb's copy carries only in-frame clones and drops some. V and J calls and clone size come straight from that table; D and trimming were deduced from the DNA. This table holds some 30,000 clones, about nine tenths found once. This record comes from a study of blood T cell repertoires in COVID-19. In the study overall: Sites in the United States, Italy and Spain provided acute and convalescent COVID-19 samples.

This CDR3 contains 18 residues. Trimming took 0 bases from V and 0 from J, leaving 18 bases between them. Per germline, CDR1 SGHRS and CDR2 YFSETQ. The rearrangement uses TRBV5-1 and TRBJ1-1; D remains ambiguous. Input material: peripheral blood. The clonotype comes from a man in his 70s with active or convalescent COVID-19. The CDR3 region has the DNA TGCGCCAGCAGCTTGGATACAGACCGACGAAACATGAACACTGAAGCTTTCTTT. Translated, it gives CASSLDTDRRNMNTEAFF.